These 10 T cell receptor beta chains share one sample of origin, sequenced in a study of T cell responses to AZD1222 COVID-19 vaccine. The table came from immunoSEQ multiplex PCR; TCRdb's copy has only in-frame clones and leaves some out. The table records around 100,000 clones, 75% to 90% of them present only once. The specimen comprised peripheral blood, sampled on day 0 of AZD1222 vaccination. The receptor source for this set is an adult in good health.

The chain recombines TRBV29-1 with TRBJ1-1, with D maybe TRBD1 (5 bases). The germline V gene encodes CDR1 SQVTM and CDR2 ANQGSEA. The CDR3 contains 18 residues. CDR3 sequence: CRVSRWGLGNSVNTEAFF. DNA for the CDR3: TGCAGGGTTTCGCGTTGGGGCTTGGGAAACTCAGTCAACACTGAAGCTTTCTTT.

The CDR3 DNA sequence: TGTGCCAGCAGTTTACGCCGGACAGGGGGAGAGACCCAGTACTTC. The encoded protein is CASSLRRTGGETQYF. This rearrangement joins TRBV27 to TRBJ2-5, with 10 nucleotides matching TRBD1. The CDR3 loop spans 15 amino acids. Trimming cost V 2 bases and J 4 bases; bases outside gene matches: 4. The germline gives CDR1 MNHEY, CDR2 SMNVEV (reference sequence).

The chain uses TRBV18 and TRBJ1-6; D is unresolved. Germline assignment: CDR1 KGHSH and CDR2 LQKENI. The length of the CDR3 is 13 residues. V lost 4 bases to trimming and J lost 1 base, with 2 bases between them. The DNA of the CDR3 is TGTGCCAGCTCACAATCCTATAATTCACCCCTCCACTTT. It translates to CASSQSYNSPLHF. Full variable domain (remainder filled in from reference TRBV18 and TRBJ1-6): NAGVMQNPRHLVRRRGQEARLRCSPMKGHSHVYWYRQLPEEGLKFMVYLQKENIIDESGMPKERFSAEFPKEGPSILRIQQVVRGDSAAYFCASSQSYNSPLHFGNGTRLTVT.

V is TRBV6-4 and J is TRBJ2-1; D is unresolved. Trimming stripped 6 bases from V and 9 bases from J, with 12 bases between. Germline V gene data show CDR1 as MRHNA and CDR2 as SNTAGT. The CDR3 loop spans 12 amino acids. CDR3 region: CASSLGSGEQFF. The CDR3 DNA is TGTGCCAGCAGCTTAGGTTCTGGTGAGCAGTTCTTC.

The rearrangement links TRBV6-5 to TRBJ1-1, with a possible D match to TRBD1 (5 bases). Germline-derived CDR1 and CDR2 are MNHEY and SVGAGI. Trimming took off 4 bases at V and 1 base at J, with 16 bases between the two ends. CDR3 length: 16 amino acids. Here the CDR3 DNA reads TGTGCCAGCAGTTCTTTCGGGGCTGGAGGGAACACTGAAGCTTTCTTT. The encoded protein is CASSSFGAGGNTEAFF.

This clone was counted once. The CDR3 nucleotides are TGTGCCAGCAGCTTAATGGACTCAAACACCGGGGAGCTGTTTTTT. Translation: CASSLMDSNTGELFF. The V gene is TRBV7-9, the J gene TRBJ2-2, with a tentative D call TRBD2 (5 bases). V was pared by 2 bases and J by 2 bases, with 9 bases between. The CDR3 consists of 15 residues. Germline V gene sequence: CDR1 SEHNR, CDR2 FQNEAQ (reference sequence).

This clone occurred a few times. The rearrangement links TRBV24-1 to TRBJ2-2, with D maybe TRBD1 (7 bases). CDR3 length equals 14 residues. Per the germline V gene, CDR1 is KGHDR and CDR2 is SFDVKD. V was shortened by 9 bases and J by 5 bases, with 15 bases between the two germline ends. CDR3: CATGRQGETGELFF. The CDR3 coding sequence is TGTGCCACCGGGAGGCAGGGGGAAACCGGGGAGCTGTTTTTT.

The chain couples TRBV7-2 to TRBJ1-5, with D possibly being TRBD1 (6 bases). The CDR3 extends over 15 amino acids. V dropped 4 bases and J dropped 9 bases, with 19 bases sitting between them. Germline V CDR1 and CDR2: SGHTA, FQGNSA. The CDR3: CASSSERGGARPQHF. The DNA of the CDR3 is TGTGCCAGCAGCTCGGAGAGGGGGGGGGCGCGGCCCCAGCATTTT.

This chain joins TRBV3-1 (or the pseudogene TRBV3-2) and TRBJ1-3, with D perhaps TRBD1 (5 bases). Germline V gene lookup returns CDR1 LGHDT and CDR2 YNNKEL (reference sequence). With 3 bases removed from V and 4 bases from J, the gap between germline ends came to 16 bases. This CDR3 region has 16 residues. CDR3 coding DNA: TGTGCCAGCAGCCATCCGGGACCGCACCCGGGAAACACCATATATTTT. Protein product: CASSHPGPHPGNTIYF.

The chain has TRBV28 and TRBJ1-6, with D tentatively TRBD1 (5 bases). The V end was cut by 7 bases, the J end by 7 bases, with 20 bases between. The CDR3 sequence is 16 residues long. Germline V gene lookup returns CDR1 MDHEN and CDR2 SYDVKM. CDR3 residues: CASIIGGGISNSPLHF. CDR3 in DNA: TGTGCCAGCATCATCGGTGGGGGGATTTCCAATTCACCCCTCCACTTT.